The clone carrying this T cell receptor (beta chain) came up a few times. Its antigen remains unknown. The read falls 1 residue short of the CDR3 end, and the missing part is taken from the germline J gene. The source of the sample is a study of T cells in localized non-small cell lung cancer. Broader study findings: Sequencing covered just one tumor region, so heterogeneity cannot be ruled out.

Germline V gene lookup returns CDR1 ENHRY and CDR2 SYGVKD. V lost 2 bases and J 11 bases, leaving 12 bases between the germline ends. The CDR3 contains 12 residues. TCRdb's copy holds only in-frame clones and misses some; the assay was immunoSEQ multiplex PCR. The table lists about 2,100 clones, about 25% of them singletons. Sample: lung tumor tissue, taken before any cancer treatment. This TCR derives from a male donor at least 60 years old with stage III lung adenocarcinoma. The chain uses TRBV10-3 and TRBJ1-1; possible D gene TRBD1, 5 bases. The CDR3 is CAISEDGTGAFF. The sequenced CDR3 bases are TGTGCCATCAGTGAGGACGGGACTGGGGCTTTC.